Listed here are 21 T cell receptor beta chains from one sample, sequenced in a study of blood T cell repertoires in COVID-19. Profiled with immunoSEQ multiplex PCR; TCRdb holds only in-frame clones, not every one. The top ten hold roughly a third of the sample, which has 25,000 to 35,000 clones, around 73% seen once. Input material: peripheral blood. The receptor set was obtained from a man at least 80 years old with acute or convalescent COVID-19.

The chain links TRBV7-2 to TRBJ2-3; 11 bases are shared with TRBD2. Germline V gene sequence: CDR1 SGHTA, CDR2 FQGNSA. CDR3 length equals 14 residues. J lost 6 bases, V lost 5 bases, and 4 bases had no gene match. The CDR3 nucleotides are TGTGCCAGCAGCACTCGGACTAGCGGGGATACGCAGTATTTT. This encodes CASSTRTSGDTQYF.

CDR3 amino acids: CASSPGEGVNTEAFF. CDR3 DNA: TGTGCCAGCTCACCAGGGGAAGGGGTAAACACTGAAGCTTTCTTT. V is TRBV18 and J is TRBJ1-1; TRBD1 is a possible D gene (5 bases). CDR1 is KGHSH, CDR2 LQKENI, per germline. V gave up 2 bases and J gave up 2 bases, with 12 bases separating them. The CDR3 consists of 15 residues.

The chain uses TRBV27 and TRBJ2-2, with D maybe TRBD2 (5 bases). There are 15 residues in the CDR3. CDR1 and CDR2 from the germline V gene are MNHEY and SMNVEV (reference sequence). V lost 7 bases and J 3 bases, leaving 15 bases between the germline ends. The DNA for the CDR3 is TGTGCCAGCAAGGGAGTCTGGCGAGACACCGGGGAGCTGTTTTTT. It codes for CASKGVWRDTGELFF.

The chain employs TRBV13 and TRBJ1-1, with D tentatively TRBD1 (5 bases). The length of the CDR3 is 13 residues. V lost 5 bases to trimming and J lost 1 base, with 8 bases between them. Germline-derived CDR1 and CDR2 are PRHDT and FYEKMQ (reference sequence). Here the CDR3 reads CASSPTGNTEAFF. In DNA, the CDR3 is TGTGCCAGCAGCCCCACAGGGAACACTGAAGCTTTCTTT.

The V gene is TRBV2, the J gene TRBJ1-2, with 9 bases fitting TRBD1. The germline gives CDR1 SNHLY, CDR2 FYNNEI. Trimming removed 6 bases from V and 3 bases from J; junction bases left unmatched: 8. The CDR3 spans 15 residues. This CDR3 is CASRATGGADYGYTF. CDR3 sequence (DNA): TGTGCCAGCAGGGCGACAGGGGGTGCGGACTATGGCTACACCTTC. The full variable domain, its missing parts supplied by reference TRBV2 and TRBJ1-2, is EPEVTQTPSHQVTQMGQEVILRCVPISNHLYFYWYRQILGQKVEFLVSFYNNEISEKSEIFDDQFSVERPDGSNFTLKIRSTKLEDSAMYFCASRATGGADYGYTFGSGTRLTVV.

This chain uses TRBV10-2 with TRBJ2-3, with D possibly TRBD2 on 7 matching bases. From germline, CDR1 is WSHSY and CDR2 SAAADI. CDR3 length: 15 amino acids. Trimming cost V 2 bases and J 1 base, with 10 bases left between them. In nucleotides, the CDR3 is TGCGCCAGCAGTGAGCTGGGGGGGCGCACAGATACGCAGTATTTT. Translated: CASSELGGRTDTQYF.

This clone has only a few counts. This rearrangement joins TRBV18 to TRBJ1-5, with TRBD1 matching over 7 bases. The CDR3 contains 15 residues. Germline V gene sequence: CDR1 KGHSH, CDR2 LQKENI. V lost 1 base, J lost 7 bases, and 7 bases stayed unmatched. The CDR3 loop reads CASSPRQGGRQPQHF. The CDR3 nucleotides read TGTGCCAGCTCACCACGTCAAGGGGGCCGGCAGCCCCAGCATTTT.

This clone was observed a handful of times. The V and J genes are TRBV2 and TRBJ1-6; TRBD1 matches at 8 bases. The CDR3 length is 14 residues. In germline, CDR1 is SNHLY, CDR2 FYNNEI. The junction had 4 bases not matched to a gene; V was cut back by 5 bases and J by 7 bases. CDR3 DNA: TGTGCCAGCAGTAAGGACAGGGTAAATTCACCCCTCCACTTT. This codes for CASSKDRVNSPLHF.

This chain's CDR3 is CASSSDRAKEQYF. Written as DNA, the CDR3 is TGTGCCAGTAGTTCTGACAGAGCTAAGGAGCAGTACTTC. The chain uses TRBV19 and TRBJ2-7; D is possibly TRBD1 (5 bases). Germline CDR1 is LNHDA and CDR2 is SQIVND (reference sequence). The CDR3 length is 13 residues. With 5 bases removed from V and 7 bases from J, the gap between germline ends came to 15 bases.

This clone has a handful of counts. The CDR3 spells CASSLAQGNYGYTF. CDR3 sequence (DNA): TGTGCCAGCAGCTTAGCACAGGGAAACTATGGCTACACCTTC. This chain connects TRBV7-6 to TRBJ1-2; TRBD1 is a possible D gene (6 bases). Germline lookup yields CDR1 SGHVS and CDR2 FNYEAQ. The V end was cut by 0 bases, the J end by 2 bases, with 7 bases between. The CDR3 runs 14 residues.

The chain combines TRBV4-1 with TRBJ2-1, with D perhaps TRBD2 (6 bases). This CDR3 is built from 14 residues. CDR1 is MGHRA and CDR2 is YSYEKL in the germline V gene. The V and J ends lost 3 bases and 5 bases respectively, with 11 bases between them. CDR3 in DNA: TGCGCCAGCAGCCATCCGGGACTTAACAATGAGCAGTTCTTC. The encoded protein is CASSHPGLNNEQFF.

Here the CDR3 DNA reads TGTGCCAGCAGCCCCGGGACAGGGCGGCCGGGGGGAAACACCATATATTTT. The encoded protein is CASSPGTGRPGGNTIYF. The rearrangement uses TRBV2 and TRBJ1-3, with 9 bases that match TRBD1. CDR1 is SNHLY and CDR2 is FYNNEI in the germline V gene. The CDR3 contains 17 residues. Trimming at V came to 6 bases and at J to 4 bases, leaving 13 bases not matched to a gene. Filled out from reference TRBV2 and TRBJ1-3, the complete variable domain reads EPEVTQTPSHQVTQMGQEVILRCVPISNHLYFYWYRQILGQKVEFLVSFYNNEISEKSEIFDDQFSVERPDGSNFTLKIRSTKLEDSAMYFCASSPGTGRPGGNTIYFGEGSWLTVV.

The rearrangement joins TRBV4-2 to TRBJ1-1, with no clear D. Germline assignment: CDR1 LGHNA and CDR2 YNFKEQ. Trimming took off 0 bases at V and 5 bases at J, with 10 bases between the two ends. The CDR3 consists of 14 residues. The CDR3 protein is CASSQEVQETEAFF. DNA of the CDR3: TGTGCCAGCAGCCAAGAGGTGCAGGAAACTGAAGCTTTCTTT.

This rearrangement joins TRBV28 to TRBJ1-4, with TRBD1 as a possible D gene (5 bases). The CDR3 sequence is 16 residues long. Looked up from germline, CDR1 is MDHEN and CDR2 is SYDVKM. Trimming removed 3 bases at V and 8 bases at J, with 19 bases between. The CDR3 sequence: CASSFGGSGEGEKLFF. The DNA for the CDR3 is TGTGCCAGCAGTTTCGGAGGATCCGGGGAGGGGGAAAAACTGTTTTTT.

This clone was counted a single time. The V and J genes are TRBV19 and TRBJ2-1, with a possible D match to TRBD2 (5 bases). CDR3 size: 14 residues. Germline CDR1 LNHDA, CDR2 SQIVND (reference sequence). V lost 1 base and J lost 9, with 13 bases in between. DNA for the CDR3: TGTGCCAGTAGTATAGGGATCGGAGGCGCTGAGCAGTTCTTC. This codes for CASSIGIGGAEQFF.

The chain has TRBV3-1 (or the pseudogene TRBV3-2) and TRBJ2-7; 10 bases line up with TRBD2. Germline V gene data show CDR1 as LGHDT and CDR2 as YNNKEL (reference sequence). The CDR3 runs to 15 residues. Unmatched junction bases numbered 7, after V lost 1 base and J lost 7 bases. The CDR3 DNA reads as TGTGCCAGCAGCCAAGTAAGCGGGGGGGTTATGGAGCAGTACTTC. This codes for CASSQVSGGVMEQYF.

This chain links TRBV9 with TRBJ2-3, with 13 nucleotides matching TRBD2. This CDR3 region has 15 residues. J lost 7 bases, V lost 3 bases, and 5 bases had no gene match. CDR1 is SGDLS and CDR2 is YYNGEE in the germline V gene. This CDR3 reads CASSETSGGPNTQYF. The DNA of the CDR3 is TGTGCCAGCAGCGAGACTAGCGGGGGGCCCAATACGCAGTATTTT.

CDR3: CASSESGANKEYF. The DNA for the CDR3 is TGTGCCAGCAGTGAGTCAGGGGCCAATAAGGAGTACTTC. The genes are TRBV25-1 and TRBJ2-7; D might be TRBD1 (6 bases). Trimming removed 3 bases from V and 11 bases from J, with 17 bases in between. Germline V gives CDR1 MGHDK, CDR2 SYGVNS. The CDR3 is 13 amino acids.

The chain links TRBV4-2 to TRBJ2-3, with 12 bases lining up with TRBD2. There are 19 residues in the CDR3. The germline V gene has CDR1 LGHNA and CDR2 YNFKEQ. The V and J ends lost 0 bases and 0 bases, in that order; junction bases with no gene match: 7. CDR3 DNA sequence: TGTGCCAGCAGCCAAGACCCCCCTAGCGGGGGGGCTAGCACAGATACGCAGTATTTT. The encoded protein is CASSQDPPSGGASTDTQYF.

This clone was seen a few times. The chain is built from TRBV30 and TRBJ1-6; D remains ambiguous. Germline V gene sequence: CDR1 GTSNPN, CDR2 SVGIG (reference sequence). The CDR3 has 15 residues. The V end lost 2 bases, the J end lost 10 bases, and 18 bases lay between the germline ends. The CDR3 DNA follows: TGTGCCTGGAGTACGAGTAGTCTGGGGAGGTCACCCCTCCACTTT. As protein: CAWSTSSLGRSPLHF.

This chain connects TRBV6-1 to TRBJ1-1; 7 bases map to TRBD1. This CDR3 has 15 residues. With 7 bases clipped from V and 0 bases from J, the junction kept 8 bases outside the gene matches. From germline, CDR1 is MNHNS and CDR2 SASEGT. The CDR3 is CASIPGDRVNTEAFF. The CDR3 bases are TGTGCCAGCATTCCCGGTGACAGGGTGAACACTGAAGCTTTCTTT.